The source of this TCR beta chain is a study of blood T cell repertoires in COVID-19 (dated by TCRdb to about 2020). Regarding the study in general: Collaborator samples came from the United States, Italy and Spain and covered acute and convalescent phases of COVID-19. The prospective study material was composed of cDNA or gDNA derived from T cells, B-cell-depleted T cells, or PBMCs. Deeply sampled blood TCRbeta repertoires from subjects exposed to, actively infected with, or recovered from COVID-19 were included in the dataset. The repertoires were released in a freely available public database meant as a resource for research on the immune response to SARS-CoV-2. Samples were obtained from the ongoing ImmuneRACE study (first 160 participants) and from 1,254 subjects provided by 6 global collaborators. The sample metadata nearly always contained a de-identified subject ID, COVID-19 status, age in years and sex. Where available, HLA class I and class II types were taken from metadata supplied by the sample provider and were not determined by assay-based typing. Paper-wide results and their limitations: The quantity of clinical and demographic metadata differed by source and by participant and was supplied without curation.

TCRbeta CDR3 regions were amplified from genomic DNA using the immunoSEQ Assay, a bias-controlled multiplex PCR. The authors processed their data as follows. Nucleated cell counts per sample were estimated from amplification of reference gene primers within the assay. To quantify the absolute abundance of each unique TCRbeta CDR3 rearrangement, sequence reads were collapsed and filtered. For each sample, productive Simpson clonality was calculated as the square root of Simpson's diversity index over productive rearrangements. TCRdb's version of the immuneACCESS table is confined to in-frame rearrangements and falls short of the full clone set. An unresolved V gene accounts for under half of the shortfall where checked; the remainder is of unknown origin. The DNA gave D and trimming, while V, J and clone size come from that table. The sample profile shows roughly 250,000 clones; roughly 86% of them were found once. Roughly 9.8% of the sample goes to the ten largest clones.

Another Seattle source contributed samples from volunteer blood donors who had recovered from COVID-19. The collaborating institutions used their own protocols to collect whole blood in K2EDTA tubes. For TCRbeta analysis, collaborators shipped samples in one of three forms: frozen whole blood, isolated PBMCs, or DNA extracted from either of those sample types. Regarding this clone: Its antigen is not yet known. No clone much larger than this one lies a single base away; base qualities are absent.

Looking up the germline V gene (reference sequence) yields CDR1 WNHNN and CDR2 SYGVQD. The CDR3, from cysteine to phenylalanine, totals 13 residues. Only the CDR3 portion is preserved as DNA: 39 bases, with reading frame beginning at the first base. V sheds 6 bases and J sheds 3 bases, leaving 12 bases between their ends. The sample taken for sequencing was peripheral blood. This receptor was taken from a middle-aged man who had recovered from COVID-19. The chain uses TRBV10-1 and TRBJ2-7; TRBD2 could be the D gene, as 5 bases match. DNA sequence: TGCGCCAGCAGAGGACGGGGTAACTACGAGCAGTACTTC. Translation gives CASRGRGNYEQYF.